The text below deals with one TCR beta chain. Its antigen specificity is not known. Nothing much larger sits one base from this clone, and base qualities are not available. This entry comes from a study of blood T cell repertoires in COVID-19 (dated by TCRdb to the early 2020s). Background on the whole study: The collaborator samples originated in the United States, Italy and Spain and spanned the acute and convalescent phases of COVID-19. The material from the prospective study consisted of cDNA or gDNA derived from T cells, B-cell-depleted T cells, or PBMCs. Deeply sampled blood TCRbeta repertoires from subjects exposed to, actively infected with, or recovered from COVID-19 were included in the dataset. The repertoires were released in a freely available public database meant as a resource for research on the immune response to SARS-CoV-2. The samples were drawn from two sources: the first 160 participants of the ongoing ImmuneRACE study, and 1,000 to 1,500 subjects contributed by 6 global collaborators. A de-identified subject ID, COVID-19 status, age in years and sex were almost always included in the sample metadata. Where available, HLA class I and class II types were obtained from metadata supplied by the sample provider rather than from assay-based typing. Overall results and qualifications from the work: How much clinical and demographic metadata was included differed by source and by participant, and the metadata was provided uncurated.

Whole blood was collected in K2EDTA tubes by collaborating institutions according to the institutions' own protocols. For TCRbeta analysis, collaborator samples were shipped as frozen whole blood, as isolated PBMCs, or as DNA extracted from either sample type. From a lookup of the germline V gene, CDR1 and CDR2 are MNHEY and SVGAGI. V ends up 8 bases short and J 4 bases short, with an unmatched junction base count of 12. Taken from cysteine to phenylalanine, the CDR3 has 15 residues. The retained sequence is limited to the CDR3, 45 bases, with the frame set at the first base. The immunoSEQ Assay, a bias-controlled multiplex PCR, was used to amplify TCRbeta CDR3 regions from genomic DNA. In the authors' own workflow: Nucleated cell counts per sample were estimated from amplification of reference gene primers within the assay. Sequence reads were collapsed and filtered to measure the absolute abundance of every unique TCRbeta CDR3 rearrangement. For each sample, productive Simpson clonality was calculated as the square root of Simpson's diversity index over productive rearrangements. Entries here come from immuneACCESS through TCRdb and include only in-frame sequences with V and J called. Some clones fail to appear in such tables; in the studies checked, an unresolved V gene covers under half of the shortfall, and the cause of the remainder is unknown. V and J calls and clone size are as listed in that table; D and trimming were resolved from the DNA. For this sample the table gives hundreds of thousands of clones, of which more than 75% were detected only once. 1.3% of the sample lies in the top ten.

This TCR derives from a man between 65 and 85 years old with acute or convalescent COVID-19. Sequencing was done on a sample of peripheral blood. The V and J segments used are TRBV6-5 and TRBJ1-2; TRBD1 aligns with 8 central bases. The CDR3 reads CASGGSGGRGYGYTF. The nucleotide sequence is TGTGCCAGCGGCGGTTCAGGGGGCCGCGGCTATGGCTACACCTTC.